The 14 T cell receptor beta chains below come from one sample, sequenced in a study of beta chain features in type 1 diabetes. What was sequenced were expressed TCRB transcripts, since all of the isolated RNA had been reverse transcribed. TCRdb's copy holds only in-frame clones and misses some; the assay was immunoSEQ multiplex PCR. Of about 360,000 clones in the sample, 10% to 15% were seen once. Material: naive CD4+ T cells from blood. The origin of the receptors is a man between 18 and 29 years old in good health.

The chain uses TRBV28 and TRBJ1-1; D is possibly TRBD1 (6 bases). The CDR3 is 14 amino acids. CDR1 MDHEN and CDR2 SYDVKM come from the germline V gene. The V gene lost 2 bases and the J gene lost 7 bases, with 14 bases spanning the gap. The CDR3 is CASSLPRGADEAFF. CDR3 in DNA: TGTGCCAGCAGTTTACCCCGGGGGGCTGATGAAGCTTTCTTT. Looking up the rest from reference TRBV28 and TRBJ1-1 gives the full variable domain: DVKVTQSSRYLVKRTGEKVFLECVQDMDHENMFWYRQDPGLGLRLIYFSYDVKMKEKGDIPEGYSVSREKKERFSLILESASTNQTSMYLCASSLPRGADEAFFGQGTRLTVV.

The rearrangement uses TRBV5-4 and TRBJ1-5; D not certain. There are 13 residues in the CDR3. Germline V gene data show CDR1 as SGHNT and CDR2 as YYREEE (reference sequence). V lost 0 bases, J lost 6 bases, and 7 bases lay in between. The CDR3 DNA reads as TGTGCCAGCAGCTTGGGACTAGGTCAGCCCCAGCATTTT. Translation gives CASSLGLGQPQHF.

V gene TRBV5-6 combines with J gene TRBJ1-3; D gene unclear. V shed 1 base and J shed 0 bases, with 8 bases lying between them. The germline gives CDR1 SGHDT, CDR2 YYEEEE. This CDR3 is 15 amino acids long. CDR3 in amino acids: CASSLFGFSGNTIYF. The CDR3 nucleotides read TGTGCCAGCAGCTTGTTCGGGTTCTCTGGAAACACCATATATTTT.

In this sample, this clone turned up a few times. The rearrangement joins TRBV2 to TRBJ2-3; TRBD2 is a possible D gene (6 bases). The CDR3 is made up of 15 amino acids. Germline V gene data show CDR1 as SNHLY and CDR2 as FYNNEI. Trimming pared 8 bases from V and 2 bases from J, leaving 17 bases between. As DNA, the CDR3 is TGTGCCAGCCCTTCCGGAACTAGCTCCACAGATACGCAGTATTTT. It codes for CASPSGTSSTDTQYF.

The rearrangement uses TRBV7-2 and TRBJ2-7; TRBD1 is a possible D gene (5 bases). Germline CDR1 SGHTA, CDR2 FQGNSA. The germline V and J ends were trimmed by 3 bases and 7 bases, with 13 bases remaining between them. The CDR3 is 13 amino acids. CDR3 sequence reads: CASSFNRPLEQYF. CDR3 sequence (DNA): TGTGCCAGCAGCTTCAACAGGCCGTTGGAGCAGTACTTC.

This chain uses TRBV7-2 with TRBJ1-2; a possible D gene is TRBD1 (6 bases). The CDR3 is 14 residues long. V gave up 1 base and J gave up 6 bases, with 12 bases separating them. Germline CDR1 and CDR2: SGHTA and FQGNSA. The CDR3 region has the DNA TGTGCCAGCAGCTTAGGCGGACAGTTAAATGGCTACACCTTC. This translates into CASSLGGQLNGYTF.

In its sample, this clone was seen a few times. The chain joins TRBV7-9 to TRBJ1-2; D gene uncertain. There are 12 residues in the CDR3. Germline CDR1 is SEHNR and CDR2 is FQNEAQ (reference sequence). V lost 7 bases and J 8 bases, leaving 14 bases between the germline ends. The CDR3, as DNA: TGTGCCAGCACCCAAATGACACGGGGCTACACCTTC. The encoded protein is CASTQMTRGYTF.

The chain uses TRBV6-6 and TRBJ2-5; 7 bases map to TRBD2. The junction had 4 bases not matched to a gene; V was cut back by 4 bases and J by 5 bases. Germline CDR1 is MNHNY and CDR2 is SVGAGI (reference sequence). The length of the CDR3 is 13 residues. The CDR3 loop reads CASSWGGDETQYF. Written as DNA, the CDR3 is TGTGCCAGCAGTTGGGGGGGTGACGAGACCCAGTACTTC.

The rearrangement uses TRBV7-9 and TRBJ1-6; D gene unclear. CDR3 length: 18 residues. Germline V gives CDR1 SEHNR, CDR2 FQNEAQ (reference sequence). Trimming took 4 bases from V and 0 from J, leaving 16 bases between them. This chain's CDR3 is CASSYLPNFSSYNSPLHF. The CDR3 region has the DNA TGTGCCAGCAGCTACTTACCGAACTTTAGCTCCTATAATTCACCCCTCCACTTT. Using reference TRBV7-9 and TRBJ1-6 for the parts outside the CDR3, the full variable domain is DTGVSQNPRHKITKRGQNVTFRCDPISEHNRLYWYRQTLGQGPEFLTYFQNEAQLEKSRLLSDRFSAERPKGSFSTLEIQRTEQGDSAMYLCASSYLPNFSSYNSPLHFGNGTRLTVT.

This clone has just a few counts. J is TRBJ2-7 and V is TRBV7-3, with D perhaps matching TRBD2 (5 bases). Germline lookup yields CDR1 SGHTA and CDR2 FQGTGA. Trimming cost V 3 bases and J 0 bases, with 9 bases left between them. The length of the CDR3 is 14 residues. CDR3 amino acids: CASSFSSGSYEQYF. Here the CDR3 DNA reads TGTGCCAGCAGCTTCTCAAGCGGCTCCTACGAGCAGTACTTC.

There are a few counts of this clone. The chain employs TRBV7-3 and TRBJ1-6, with 9 nucleotides matching TRBD1. The germline V gene encodes CDR1 SGHTA and CDR2 FQGTGA. The CDR3 has 14 amino acids. V lost 4 bases and J lost 8; bases outside the gene matches: 3. The CDR3: CASSSGQGYSPLHF. DNA of the CDR3: TGTGCCAGCAGCTCGGGACAGGGTTATTCACCCCTCCACTTT.

This clone was detected only a few times. This chain links TRBV2 with TRBJ1-1; tentatively, D is TRBD1 (5 bases). This CDR3 contains 14 residues. The V gene lost 4 bases and the J gene lost 4 bases, with 13 bases spanning the gap. The V gene's germline CDR1 is SNHLY and CDR2 FYNNEI. CDR3 sequence: CASSGWTTSTEAFF. CDR3 nucleotides: TGTGCCAGCAGTGGTTGGACAACGAGCACTGAAGCTTTCTTT.

V usage is TRBV4-3 and J usage is TRBJ1-4; D is perhaps TRBD1 (5 bases). The CDR3 length is 13 residues. Germline V lookup: CDR1 LGHNA, CDR2 YSLEER. Trimming left V 4 bases short and J 8 bases short, with 11 bases between. The CDR3 sequence: CASSPVTEEKLFF. CDR3 nucleotides: TGCGCCAGCAGCCCCGTGACAGAGGAAAAACTGTTTTTT.

The gene calls are TRBV5-1 and TRBJ1-2; 9 bases agree with TRBD1. The V and J ends lost 1 base and 6 bases, in that order; junction bases with no gene match: 7. CDR3 length: 15 amino acids. CDR1 is SGHRS, CDR2 YFSETQ, per germline. The CDR3 DNA is TGCGCCAGCAGCTTGCTACAGGGGGCGCCCCATGGCTACACCTTC. Translation gives CASSLLQGAPHGYTF. The full variable domain, completed using reference TRBV5-1 and TRBJ1-2, is KAGVTQTPRYLIKTRGQQVTLSCSPISGHRSVSWYQQTPGQGLQFLFEYFSETQRNKGNFPGRFSGRQFSNSRSEMNVSTLELGDSALYLCASSLLQGAPHGYTFGSGTRLTVV.